A selection of T cell receptor beta chains follows, all from one sample in a study of cytomegalovirus exposure and HLA in healthy donors. Clones were sequenced by immunoSEQ multiplex PCR, and TCRdb holds only the in-frame ones, with some missing. The data show 170,000 or so clones, with more than 60% seen just once and 2.5% to 3.5% held by the top ten. Sample: PBMCs. The receptors stem from a woman in her 50s in good health and CMV-seropositive. Each CDR3 is given with its conserved first and last residue. Each record gives: clone size, V gene, D gene, J gene, CDR3 DNA, CDR3 protein. A D gene is named only where the DNA matches it firmly. Expanded clones are given a class, and other clones once, few, many or no size at all.

>.|TRBV7-2|TRBD1|TRBJ2-2
TGTGCCAGCAGCTGGGACAGGGGGACCGGGGAGCTGTTTTTT
CASSWDRGTGELFF
>.|TRBV6-5|.|TRBJ1-1
TGTGCCATCCGTACGGGGAACACTGAAGCTTTCTTT
CAIRTGNTEAFF
>.|TRBV11-2|TRBD2|TRBJ2-7
TGTGCCAGCAGCTTAGTTTCCGGCGGGAGCGCCGCCTACGAGCAGTACTTC
CASSLVSGGSAAYEQYF
>.|TRBV7-2|TRBD1|TRBJ1-4
TGTGCCAGCAGCCCCCGACAGGGAGCAACTAATGAAAAACTGTTTTTT
CASSPRQGATNEKLFF
>.|TRBV10-3|TRBD1|TRBJ1-1
TGTGCCATCAGACGGACAGGGGACAACACTGAAGCTTTCTTT
CAIRRTGDNTEAFF
>.|TRBV4-3|.|TRBJ2-1
TGCGCCAGCAGCCAAGATACGAGACTAAGAGGCCGCAATGAGCAGTTCTTC
CASSQDTRLRGRNEQFF
>.|TRBV7-2|TRBD1|TRBJ1-5
TGTGCCAGCAGTCAGGGGGGCGGTCAGCCCCAGCATTTT
CASSQGGGQPQHF
>.|TRBV27|TRBD1|TRBJ1-5
TGTGCCAGCAGTTCACAGGGGAGCAATCAGCCCCAGCATTTT
CASSSQGSNQPQHF
>.|TRBV5-1|TRBD1|TRBJ1-1
TGCGCCAGCAGCTTTACAGGGGGGAACACTGAAGCTTTCTTT
CASSFTGGNTEAFF
>.|TRBV11-3|.|TRBJ1-1
TGTGCCAGCAGCCCCAGGGTCCGGGGGGAAATGAACACTGAAGCTTTCTTT
CASSPRVRGEMNTEAFF
>.|TRBV13|.|TRBJ1-3
TGTGCCAGCAGCTCGGAGGTTTCTGGAAACACCATATATTTT
CASSSEVSGNTIYF
>.|TRBV6-5|.|TRBJ1-2
TGTGCCAGCAGCCCTACAGGTTCAGTCTCTGGCTACACCTTC
CASSPTGSVSGYTF
>.|TRBV7-3|TRBD2|TRBJ2-3
TGTGCCAGCAGACTAGCGGCCTCCACAGATACGCAGTATTTT
CASRLAASTDTQYF
>.|TRBV21-1|.|TRBJ2-2
TGTGCCAGCAGCAAAACAGTCTACACCGGGGAGCTGTTTTTT
CASSKTVYTGELFF
>.|TRBV19|.|TRBJ2-5
TGTGCCAGTAGCCCCCCGGGAACCTTCCTTTGGGAGACCCAGTACTTC
CASSPPGTFLWETQYF
>.|TRBV9|TRBD1|TRBJ2-3
TGTGCCAGCAGCTCTGGGGGGGGACAGGGGTTGACAGATACGCAGTATTTT
CASSSGGGQGLTDTQYF
>.|TRBV2|TRBD1|TRBJ1-1
TGTGCCAGCAGCCCCCGGACAGGGCGGAACACTGAAGCTTTCTTT
CASSPRTGRNTEAFF
>.|TRBV9|.|TRBJ1-1
TGTGCCAGCAGCGCTAGAGGACTTCCCATGAACACTGAAGCTTTCTTT
CASSARGLPMNTEAFF
>.|TRBV11-2|.|TRBJ1-1
TGTGCCAGCAGCTTCCCCAGGGATCGAGAAGCTTTCTTT
CASSFPRDREAFF
>.|TRBV10-2|.|TRBJ1-1
TGCGCCAGCAGTACCGGGATGAACACTGAAGCTTTCTTT
CASSTGMNTEAFF
>.|TRBV6-4|TRBD1|TRBJ2-1
TGTGCCAGCAGTTACGATGGCAGGGGGCAATGGGATGAGCAGTTCTTC
CASSYDGRGQWDEQFF
>.|TRBV19|TRBD1|TRBJ1-5
TGTGCCAGTAGTAGGGACAGATACAATCAGCCCCAGCATTTT
CASSRDRYNQPQHF
>.|TRBV7-3|TRBD2|TRBJ2-1
TGTGCCAGCAGCTTAAGGGAGGGAAGGTCCTACAATGAGCAGTTCTTC
CASSLREGRSYNEQFF
>.|TRBV18|.|TRBJ2-3
TGTGCCAGCTCACCAAGGAGCGCAGATACGCAGTATTTT
CASSPRSADTQYF
>.|TRBV12-5|TRBD2|TRBJ2-7
TGTGCTAGTGGTTTGGTGCGCCCGGGGGGAGGCTACTACGAGCAGTACTTC
CASGLVRPGGGYYEQYF
>.|TRBV10-3|.|TRBJ2-1
TGTGCCATCAGTGGAGGGCCGGGAGCATACAATGAGCAGTTCTTC
CAISGGPGAYNEQFF
>.|TRBV29-1|TRBD1|TRBJ1-1
TGCAGCGTTGAAAGGGACAGCATGAACACTGAAGCTTTCTTT
CSVERDSMNTEAFF
>once|TRBV5-4|TRBD2|TRBJ2-7
TGTGCCAGCAGCGTGAACATAGCGGGGGGGGCCTTGAAGCAGTACTTC
CASSVNIAGGALKQYF
>.|TRBV20-1|.|TRBJ2-1
TGCAGTGCTTACAGGGATGAGCAGTTCTTC
CSAYRDEQFF
>.|TRBV10-1|TRBD2|TRBJ2-3
TGCGCCAGCAGTTTGTCCAGCGGGGGCTCCACAGATACGCAGTATTTT
CASSLSSGGSTDTQYF
>once|TRBV18|TRBD1|TRBJ2-5
TGTGCCAGCTCACGGACAGGGGGTGGAGAGACCCAGTACTTC
CASSRTGGGETQYF
>.|TRBV19|TRBD1|TRBJ1-2
TGTGCCAGTGGCACCGGGACAGGGTCGCGAGGCTACACCTTC
CASGTGTGSRGYTF
>once|TRBV7-2|.|TRBJ2-7
TGTGCCAGCACCTTGGTGGGAGTTGAGCAGTACTTC
CASTLVGVEQYF
>.|TRBV11-2|TRBD2|TRBJ2-5
TGTGCCAGCAGGAGTTGGGGGACTACACAAGAGACCCAGTACTTC
CASRSWGTTQETQYF
>.|TRBV5-6|.|TRBJ1-4
TGTGCCAGCAGCTCGACCCTCCATGCCACGGGTGAAAAACTGTTTTTT
CASSSTLHATGEKLFF
>.|TRBV19|TRBD1|TRBJ1-2
TGTGCCAGTAATCCGGGACAGGGGTTAATCGGCTACACCTTC
CASNPGQGLIGYTF